The source of this TCR beta chain is a study of CXCR3-negative and CXCR3-positive naive CD8 T cells. Broader study findings: Cryopreserved cells showed partially decreased CXCR3 expression, and most assays used fresh PBMCs. Naive CXCR3-positive cells had TRB CDR3s more hydrophobic than those of CXCR3-negative naive cells.

On this clonotype itself: What it binds is unknown.

The CDR3 has 13 residues. Germline CDR1 and CDR2: SQVTM and ANQGSEA. In triplicate, each CD8+ T cell subset was sorted at roughly 330,000 cells per replicate. Libraries were UMI-labeled 5' RACE TRB cDNA. Reprocessing the 5' RACE reads, TCRdb reports a single entry for every CDR3 protein and omits DNA. The table lists tens of thousands of distinct CDR3 sequences. The receptor was isolated from a human donor in good health. Some clones in this sample may be carry-over from other donors' samples. Sequenced material: naive CXCR3+ CD8+ T cells from blood. The subset here: CD45RO-CCR7+CD27+CD95- naive CD8+ T cells expressing CXCR3 (TNR3+). The chain joins TRBV29-1 to TRBJ1-2; TCRdb gives TRBD1 as the D gene, but with no DNA this cannot be confirmed. CDR3 region: CSARTGGNYGYTF.